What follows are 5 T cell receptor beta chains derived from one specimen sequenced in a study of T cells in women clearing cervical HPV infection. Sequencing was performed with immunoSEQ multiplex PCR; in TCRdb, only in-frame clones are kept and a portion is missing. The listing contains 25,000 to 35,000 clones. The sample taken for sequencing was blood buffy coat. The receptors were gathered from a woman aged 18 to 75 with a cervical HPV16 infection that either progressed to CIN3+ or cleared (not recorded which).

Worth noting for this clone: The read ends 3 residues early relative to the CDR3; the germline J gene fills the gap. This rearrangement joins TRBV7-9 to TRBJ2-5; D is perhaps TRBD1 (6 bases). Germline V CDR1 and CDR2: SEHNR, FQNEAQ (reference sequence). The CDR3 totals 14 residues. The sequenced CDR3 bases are TGTGCCAGCAGCTTAGTGGGACACACAGATACC. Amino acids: CASSLVGHTDT. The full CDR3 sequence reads CASSLVGHTDTQYF.

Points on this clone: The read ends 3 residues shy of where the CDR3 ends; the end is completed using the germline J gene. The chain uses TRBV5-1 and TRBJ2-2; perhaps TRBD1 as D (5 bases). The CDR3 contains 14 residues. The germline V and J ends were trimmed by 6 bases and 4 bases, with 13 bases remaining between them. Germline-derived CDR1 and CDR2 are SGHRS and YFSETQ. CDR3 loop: CASIDSTITGELFF. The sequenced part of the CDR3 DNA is TGCGCCAGCATCGACAGTACGATCACCGGGGAG.

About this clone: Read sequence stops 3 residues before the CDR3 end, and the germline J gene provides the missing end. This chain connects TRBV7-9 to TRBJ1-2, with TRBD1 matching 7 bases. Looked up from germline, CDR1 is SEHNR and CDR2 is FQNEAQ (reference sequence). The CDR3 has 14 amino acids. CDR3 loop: CASSRTGVGYDYTF. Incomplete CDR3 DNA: TGTGCCAGCAGCCGTACAGGGGTTGGGTACGAC.

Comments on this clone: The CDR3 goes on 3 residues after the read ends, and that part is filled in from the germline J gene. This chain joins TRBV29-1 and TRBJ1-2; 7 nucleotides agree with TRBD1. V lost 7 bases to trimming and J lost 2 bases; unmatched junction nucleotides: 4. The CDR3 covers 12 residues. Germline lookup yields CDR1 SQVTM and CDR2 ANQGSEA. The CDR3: CSAGQENYGYTF. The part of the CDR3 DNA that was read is TGCAGCGCCGGACAGGAGAACTATGGC. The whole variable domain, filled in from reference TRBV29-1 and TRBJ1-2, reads SAVISQKPSRDICQRGTSLTIQCQVDSQVTMMFWYRQQPGQSLTLIATANQGSEATYESGFVIDKFPISRPNLTFSTLTVSNMSPEDSSIYLCSAGQENYGYTFGSGTRLTVV.

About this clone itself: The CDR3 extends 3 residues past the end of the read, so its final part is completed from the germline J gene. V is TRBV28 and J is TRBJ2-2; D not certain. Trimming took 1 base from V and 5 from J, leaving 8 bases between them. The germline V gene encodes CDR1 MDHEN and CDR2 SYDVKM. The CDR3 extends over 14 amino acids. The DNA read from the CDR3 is TGTGCCAGCAGTTTATTTGACACAACCGGGGAG. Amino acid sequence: CASSLFDTTGE. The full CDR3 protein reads CASSLFDTTGELFF. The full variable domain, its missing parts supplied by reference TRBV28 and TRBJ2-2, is DVKVTQSSRYLVKRTGEKVFLECVQDMDHENMFWYRQDPGLGLRLIYFSYDVKMKEKGDIPEGYSVSREKKERFSLILESASTNQTSMYLCASSLFDTTGELFFGEGSRLTVL.